Listed here are 21 T cell receptor beta chains from one sample, sequenced in a study of radiation and T cells in renal cell carcinoma. Sequenced by immunoSEQ multiplex PCR; TCRdb stores in-frame clones only, minus some. The sample yields 7,500 to 10,000 clones, about 66% seen once. Treatment: treatment-naive control, cytoreductive nephrectomy. This material consisted of tumor tissue, taken from a patient whose treatment was nephrectomy without radiotherapy. The receptor source for this set is a man in his 60s with renal cell carcinoma.

The chain has TRBV7-8 and TRBJ2-3; 10 bases fit TRBD2. The germline CDR1 and CDR2 sequences are SGHVS and FQNEAQ. This CDR3 contains 15 residues. Trimming took 4 bases from V and 7 from J; bases not matched to a gene: 8. For the CDR3, the DNA is TGTGCCAGCAGCTACCGTAGCGGGGGGAAGAATACGCAGTATTTT. It translates to CASSYRSGGKNTQYF.

This clone was counted a few times. The chain links TRBV18 to TRBJ1-1; the D gene is possibly TRBD1 (6 bases). The CDR3 has 12 residues. V was trimmed by 4 bases and J by 5 bases, leaving 8 bases between them. The germline gives CDR1 KGHSH, CDR2 LQKENI. The CDR3 bases are TGTGCCAGCTCACAGGGGGGAACTGAAGCTTTCTTT. Its protein product is CASSQGGTEAFF.

The rearrangement uses TRBV7-6 and TRBJ2-1; 11 bases are a match to TRBD2. Unmatched junction bases numbered 8, after V lost 5 bases and J lost 5 bases. The CDR3 is made up of 16 amino acids. Germline CDR1 and CDR2: SGHVS and FNYEAQ. CDR3 amino acids: CASSGSTSGINNEQFF. The CDR3, as DNA: TGTGCCAGCAGCGGGTCGACTAGCGGGATCAACAATGAGCAGTTCTTC.

This rearrangement joins TRBV7-2 to TRBJ1-1, with 10 bases fitting TRBD1. The V and J ends lost 4 bases and 4 bases, in that order; junction bases with no gene match: 6. Germline V lookup: CDR1 SGHTA, CDR2 FQGNSA. This CDR3 is built from 15 residues. For the CDR3, the DNA is TGTGCCAGCAGCTCGGGACAGGGGCCCAGCACTGAAGCTTTCTTT. It specifies CASSSGQGPSTEAFF.

This clone is medium-sized (0.01 to 0.1%). V usage is TRBV30 and J usage is TRBJ1-1, with TRBD1 as a possible D gene (5 bases). Between the trimmed V and J ends, which lost 8 bases and 1 base, there was a span of 17 bases. The CDR3 is made up of 14 amino acids. CDR1 is GTSNPN, CDR2 SVGIG, per germline (reference sequence). CDR3 region: CARTRVSGNTEAFF. The CDR3 nucleotides are TGTGCCCGTACCAGGGTTTCTGGGAACACTGAAGCTTTCTTT.

The chain joins TRBV14 to TRBJ2-5; either TRBD1 or TRBD2 may supply D (5 bases each). CDR1 and CDR2 (germline): SGHDN, FVKESK. The V gene lost 1 base and the J gene lost 4 bases, with 13 bases spanning the gap. CDR3 length: 15 residues. This chain's CDR3 is CASSQGLAGRETQYF. CDR3 DNA: TGTGCCAGCAGCCAAGGTCTAGCAGGGCGAGAGACCCAGTACTTC.

This clone turned up a few times. The rearrangement links TRBV30 to TRBJ1-1; possibly TRBD1 for D (5 bases). This CDR3 contains 13 residues. Germline lookup yields CDR1 GTSNPN and CDR2 SVGIG (reference sequence). Between the trimmed V and J ends, which lost 2 bases and 7 bases, there was a span of 14 bases. CDR3 region: CAWSYRQGDEAFF. CDR3 in DNA: TGTGCCTGGAGTTATAGACAAGGGGATGAAGCTTTCTTT.

The rearrangement uses TRBV27 and TRBJ1-3; D is possibly TRBD1 (5 bases). Trimming cost V 6 bases and J 3 bases, with 24 bases left between them. This CDR3 comprises 18 residues. CDR1 MNHEY and CDR2 SMNVEV come from the germline V gene (reference sequence). CDR3 DNA: TGTGCCAGCAGCAAATTCTCCGGGACCGAAGGTGTTGGAAACACCATATATTTT. Translation gives CASSKFSGTEGVGNTIYF.

In its sample, this clone was seen once. This rearrangement joins TRBV29-1 to TRBJ1-1, with unresolved D. This CDR3 region has 13 residues. The germline V gene has CDR1 SQVTM and CDR2 ANQGSEA. Trimming pared 4 bases from V and 5 bases from J, leaving 14 bases between. CDR3 nucleotide sequence: TGCAGCGTTGGTTGGGCGCCTGGGACTGAAGCTTTCTTT. This encodes CSVGWAPGTEAFF.

This sequence joins TRBV6-6 and TRBJ2-2; D might be TRBD2 (5 bases). This CDR3 has 14 residues. With 6 bases removed from V and 11 bases from J, the gap between germline ends came to 19 bases. Germline V gene sequence: CDR1 MNHNY, CDR2 SVGAGI (reference sequence). This CDR3 reads CASSRGGTARELFF. In DNA form, the CDR3 reads TGTGCCAGCAGCCGCGGAGGCACCGCGCGAGAGCTGTTTTTT.

The rearrangement uses TRBV11-2 and TRBJ1-3; D is uncertain. CDR3 length equals 15 residues. Deletions cut 6 bases from V and 0 bases from J, with 12 bases between. The germline V gene encodes CDR1 SGHAT and CDR2 FQNNGV. Written as DNA, the CDR3 is TGTGCCAGCAGGGTTAACACGTACTCTGGAAACACCATATATTTT. As protein: CASRVNTYSGNTIYF.

This clone appeared a few times. The V call is TRBV6-1, the J call TRBJ2-7; D assignment may be TRBD1 or TRBD2 (6 bases each). This CDR3 is built from 12 residues. V lost 9 bases and J lost 3, with 12 bases in between. Germline CDR1 reads MNHNS; CDR2 reads SASEGT. The CDR3 loop reads CASLQGLYEQYF. For the CDR3, the DNA is TGTGCCAGTTTACAGGGACTCTACGAGCAGTACTTC.

This chain joins TRBV14 and TRBJ2-7, with a weak D call TRBD2 (6 bases). V shed 3 bases and J shed 3 bases, with 15 bases lying between them. CDR1 and CDR2 from the germline V gene are SGHDN and FVKESK. The CDR3 has 15 residues. CDR3 in amino acids: CASSHSGGDRYEQYF. CDR3 nucleotide sequence: TGTGCCAGCAGCCATAGCGGAGGGGACCGCTACGAGCAGTACTTC.

This clone is categorized as large. The CDR3 sequence is CATQGDTQYF. The CDR3 DNA reads as TGTGCCACCCAAGGGGATACGCAGTATTTT. The chain recombines TRBV19 with TRBJ2-3, with no clear D. CDR1 and CDR2 from the germline V gene are LNHDA and SQIVND (reference sequence). Trimming cost V 10 bases and J 6 bases, with 8 bases left between them. The CDR3 is made up of 10 amino acids. The whole variable domain, remainder taken from reference TRBV19 and TRBJ2-3, is DGGITQSPKYLFRKEGQNVTLSCEQNLNHDAMYWYRQDPGQGLRLIYYSQIVNDFQKGDIAEGYSVSREKKESFPLTVTSAQKNPTAFYLCATQGDTQYFGPGTRLTVL.

This clone is labeled as medium-sized (0.01 to 0.1%). The chain recombines TRBV19 with TRBJ1-2; a weak D match, TRBD1 (6 bases). The CDR3 length is 12 residues. V was trimmed by 9 bases and J by 4 bases, leaving 12 bases between them. CDR1 and CDR2 from the germline V gene are LNHDA and SQIVND (reference sequence). This chain's CDR3 is CASQGYGYGYTF. CDR3 DNA sequence: TGTGCCAGCCAGGGGTACGGCTATGGCTACACCTTC.

The chain is built from TRBV5-4 and TRBJ1-2; 8 bases align to TRBD1. Germline CDR1 reads SGHNT; CDR2 reads YYREEE (reference sequence). The length of the CDR3 is 15 residues. The junction had 14 bases not matched to a gene; V was cut back by 5 bases and J by 8 bases. CDR3 DNA sequence: TGTGCCAGCAGTAAGGGACAGGAACCCTATGTCGGCTACACCTTC. Translation gives CASSKGQEPYVGYTF.

This clone has just a few counts. This chain joins TRBV6-5 and TRBJ1-5; D may be TRBD1 (6 bases). Germline lookup yields CDR1 MNHEY and CDR2 SVGAGI. This CDR3 contains 14 residues. Trimming cost V 7 bases and J 2 bases, with 12 bases left between them. The CDR3 bases are TGTGCCAGCACGAGGGCAGGGGGCAATCAGCCCCAGCATTTT. Protein product: CASTRAGGNQPQHF.

The rearrangement uses TRBV9 and TRBJ1-6; 9 nucleotides line up with TRBD1. Per germline, CDR1 SGDLS and CDR2 YYNGEE. The CDR3 spans 14 residues. V was clipped by 4 bases and J by 10 bases; unmatched bases: 6. The CDR3 bases are TGTGCCAGCAGCTCCGGGACAGGGCGATCACCCCTCCACTTT. Translating gives CASSSGTGRSPLHF.

The chain carries TRBV7-8 and TRBJ1-6; 9 bases match TRBD1. V was pared by 0 bases and J by 7 bases, with 7 bases of the junction left unmatched. This CDR3 is 17 amino acids long. CDR1 and CDR2 (germline): SGHVS, FQNEAQ. This CDR3 reads CASSLAGTGLRNSPLHF. The CDR3, as DNA: TGTGCCAGCAGCTTAGCGGGGACAGGGTTGAGGAATTCACCCCTCCACTTT.

This clone is medium-sized within its sample. The chain combines TRBV28 with TRBJ1-1, with D hard to call. The CDR3 runs to 12 residues. Germline V gives CDR1 MDHEN, CDR2 SYDVKM. Deletions cut 3 bases from V and 8 bases from J, with 10 bases between. CDR3 region: CASSFVGDEAFF. DNA of the CDR3: TGTGCCAGCAGTTTTGTGGGAGACGAAGCTTTCTTT.

This clone was counted only a few times. The CDR3 is CASSLGGTSGRSYEQYF. The CDR3 DNA is TGTGCCAGCAGCTTGGGGGGGACTAGCGGGCGCTCCTACGAGCAGTACTTC. This chain uses TRBV5-4 with TRBJ2-7, with TRBD2 identical over 12 bases. The CDR3 consists of 17 residues. V lost 0 bases to trimming and J lost 0 bases; unmatched junction nucleotides: 4. CDR1 and CDR2 from the germline V gene are SGHNT and YYREEE (reference sequence). Full variable domain (missing parts from reference TRBV5-4 and TRBJ2-7): ETGVTQSPTHLIKTRGQQVTLRCSSQSGHNTVSWYQQALGQGPQFIFQYYREEENGRGNFPPRFSGLQFPNYSSELNVNALELDDSALYLCASSLGGTSGRSYEQYFGPGTRLTVT.